Described below is a single T cell receptor beta chain sequence and its context. The data were obtained in a study of blood T cell dynamics during melanoma immunotherapy. Trimming removed 1 base at V and 1 base at J, with 10 bases between. The germline V gene encodes CDR1 MDHEN and CDR2 SYDVKM. The CDR3 has 15 residues. Some clones are missing from TCRdb's copy, which holds only in-frame ones; the method was immunoSEQ multiplex PCR. The data hold roughly 10,000 clones, with approximately 84% observed a single time. Documented time point: pre-treatment baseline. This specimen consisted of blood, obtained from a patient treated with checkpoint blockade. The chain employs TRBV28 and TRBJ1-1, with a weak D call TRBD1 (6 bases). This sequence was found in a human donor with melanoma. CDR3 coding DNA: TGTGCCAGCAGTTTATTACCAGGGGCGAACACTGAAGCTTTCTTT. Translated, it gives CASSLLPGANTEAFF.